Only a few counts were recorded for the clone carrying this TCR beta chain. The source of the sample is a study of blood T cell repertoires in COVID-19. The V gene lost 3 bases and the J gene lost 0 bases, with 11 bases spanning the gap. Germline V CDR1 and CDR2: LNHNV, YYDKDF (reference sequence). CDR3 length: 15 residues. Libraries were prepared by immunoSEQ multiplex PCR; TCRdb keeps only in-frame clonotypes and omits some of them. The data hold fewer than 250,000 clones, with roughly nine tenths observed a single time. Sequenced sample: PBMCs or T cells enriched from blood (not recorded which). The chain has TRBV15 and TRBJ1-2; D gene ambiguous. The clonotype originates from a woman aged 40 to 50 in a cohort exposed to, infected with or recovered from COVID-19 (not recorded which). This chain's CDR3 is CATSRSAGANYGYTF. The CDR3 coding sequence is TGTGCCACCAGCAGGTCAGCGGGAGCTAACTATGGCTACACCTTC.